Shown below are 21 T cell receptor beta chains from a single sample sequenced in a study of a mutant IDH1 vaccine in newly diagnosed glioma. Profiled with immunoSEQ multiplex PCR; TCRdb holds only in-frame clones, not every one. The data contain tens of thousands of clones, approximately 91% of them singletons. Time point described: baseline, week 1 (first vaccination visit). As to treatment: pre-vaccination baseline after standard-of-care therapy. Material: PBMCs, obtained from a glioma patient treated with radiotherapy, temozolomide or both. The receptors stem from a man in his fifties or sixties with glioma.

CDR3 in amino acids: CASTRQGRRTEAFF. The DNA of the CDR3 is TGTGCCAGCACACGACAGGGTAGAAGGACTGAAGCTTTCTTT. The genes are TRBV6-1 and TRBJ1-1; TRBD1 matches at 7 bases. CDR3 length: 14 residues. The V gene end was trimmed by 7 bases and the J gene end by 5 bases; junction bases not matched to a gene: 10. Germline CDR1 is MNHNS and CDR2 is SASEGT.

The CDR3 DNA follows: TGTGCCAGCACCCAGGTTAATGAAAAACTGTTTTTT. Translation: CASTQVNEKLFF. The V and J genes are TRBV25-1 and TRBJ1-4, with no clear D. The CDR3 contains 12 residues. CDR1 is MGHDK, CDR2 SYGVNS, per germline. V gave up 7 bases and J gave up 4 bases, with 7 bases separating them.

In DNA form, the CDR3 reads TGTGCCAGTAGTATTGGGGCGCAGGGCTATGGCTACACCTTC. Translating it yields CASSIGAQGYGYTF. The rearrangement uses TRBV19 and TRBJ1-2, with D perhaps TRBD1 (5 bases). CDR3 length: 14 amino acids. CDR1 and CDR2 from the germline V gene are LNHDA and SQIVND (reference sequence). With 3 bases removed from V and 4 bases from J, the gap between germline ends came to 12 bases.

This chain's CDR3 is CASSRTKNRDEQYF. CDR3 coding DNA: TGTGCCAGCAGCCGGACTAAAAATAGAGACGAGCAGTACTTC. The chain couples TRBV6-5 to TRBJ2-7, with D perhaps TRBD2 (6 bases). Germline values: CDR1 MNHEY, CDR2 SVGAGI. CDR3 size: 14 residues. The V end was cut by 6 bases, the J end by 5 bases, with 17 bases between.

The V gene is TRBV4-1, the J gene TRBJ2-3; the D is unclear. Germline V gives CDR1 MGHRA, CDR2 YSYEKL. V was clipped by 6 bases and J by 2 bases, with 15 bases between them. The CDR3 extends over 15 amino acids. CDR3 amino acids: CASSLDRSPTDTQYF. CDR3 coding DNA: TGCGCCAGCAGTCTCGACCGGTCTCCCACAGATACGCAGTATTTT.

The genes are TRBV28 and TRBJ2-7; possibly TRBD2 for D (5 bases). The length of the CDR3 is 13 residues. Germline V gives CDR1 MDHEN, CDR2 SYDVKM. V shed 8 bases and J shed 0 bases, with 11 bases lying between them. Here the CDR3 reads CASVTGSSYEQYF. In nucleotides, the CDR3 is TGTGCCAGCGTTACGGGGAGCTCCTACGAGCAGTACTTC.

This chain joins TRBV30 and TRBJ2-7, with 10 bases lining up with TRBD2. CDR1 and CDR2 from the germline V gene are GTSNPN and SVGIG (reference sequence). The ends lost 1 base at V and 7 bases at J; junction bases unmatched: 4. The CDR3 is 13 residues long. CDR3 nucleotides: TGTGCCTGGAGTGGAGCGGGGGGGCTTGAGCAGTACTTC. Residues: CAWSGAGGLEQYF.

The V call is TRBV11-2, the J call TRBJ2-5; 11 nucleotides line up with TRBD2. With V trimmed by 7 bases and J by 5 bases, 9 bases remained unmatched. This CDR3 has 15 amino acids. Per germline, CDR1 SGHAT and CDR2 FQNNGV. This CDR3 reads CASTITSGRSETQYF. In DNA form, the CDR3 reads TGTGCCAGCACCATTACTAGCGGGAGATCGGAGACCCAGTACTTC.

V and J are TRBV4-1 and TRBJ2-2, with TRBD1 matching over 7 bases. The germline V gene encodes CDR1 MGHRA and CDR2 YSYEKL. This CDR3 comprises 15 residues. Trimming removed 2 bases from V and 0 bases from J; junction bases left unmatched: 0. This chain's CDR3 is CASSQQGANTGELFF. The CDR3 DNA is TGCGCCAGCAGCCAACAGGGGGCGAACACCGGGGAGCTGTTTTTT.

V is TRBV6-1 and J is TRBJ2-7; D ambiguous. The germline CDR1 and CDR2 sequences are MNHNS and SASEGT. There are 14 residues in the CDR3. Trimming stripped 4 bases from V and 3 bases from J, with 13 bases between. CDR3 in amino acids: CASSVATNNYEQYF. CDR3 nucleotide sequence: TGTGCCAGCAGTGTGGCGACAAATAACTACGAGCAGTACTTC.

The chain links TRBV5-1 to TRBJ1-6; D not certain. CDR3 length: 16 amino acids. Deletions cut 0 bases from V and 4 bases from J, with 11 bases between. Per germline, CDR1 SGHRS and CDR2 YFSETQ. The CDR3 spells CASSLAPAKYNSPLHF. CDR3 coding DNA: TGCGCCAGCAGCTTGGCGCCAGCGAAATATAATTCACCCCTCCACTTT.

The V call is TRBV6-5, the J call TRBJ1-1; D uncertain. V lost 0 bases, J lost 6 bases, and 14 bases lay in between. In germline, CDR1 is MNHEY, CDR2 SVGAGI. The CDR3 is made up of 15 amino acids. The CDR3 nucleotides are TGTGCCAGCAGTTACTCGAAAGGGAGGAGGTCTGAAGCTTTCTTT. This encodes CASSYSKGRRSEAFF.

V usage is TRBV6-1 and J usage is TRBJ2-1; 9 positions agree with TRBD2. The CDR3 is 17 amino acids. Germline CDR1 and CDR2: MNHNS and SASEGT. V gave up 4 bases and J gave up 9 bases; unmatched junction bases: 16. The CDR3 DNA follows: TGTGCCAGCAGTGTATCCACCGGGGCGGGAGGGTCGGCTGAGCAGTTCTTC. Translating it yields CASSVSTGAGGSAEQFF.

The gene calls are TRBV4-2 and TRBJ2-2; 10 bases align to TRBD2. V lost 0 bases and J lost 5; bases outside the gene matches: 6. The CDR3 extends over 17 amino acids. Germline CDR1 reads LGHNA; CDR2 reads YNFKEQ. The CDR3 here is CASSQDLAGGWTGELFF. Written as DNA, the CDR3 is TGTGCCAGCAGCCAAGATTTAGCGGGGGGATGGACCGGGGAGCTGTTTTTT.

The rearrangement links TRBV29-1 to TRBJ2-1; 9 bases line up with TRBD2. V lost 8 bases to trimming and J lost 8 bases; unmatched junction nucleotides: 10. Germline V gene sequence: CDR1 SQVTM, CDR2 ANQGSEA. The CDR3 loop spans 13 amino acids. CDR3 sequence: CSTGSSGNHEQFF. The DNA for the CDR3 is TGCAGCACGGGATCTAGCGGGAATCATGAGCAGTTCTTC.

The chain recombines TRBV5-4 with TRBJ1-6; D not certain. Germline loops: CDR1 SGHNT, CDR2 YYREEE (reference sequence). CDR3 size: 15 residues. The ends were cut back, 6 bases at V and 5 bases at J, with 15 bases in the middle. The CDR3 is CASTRVGDHNSPLHF. CDR3 DNA sequence: TGTGCCAGCACCCGGGTTGGTGATCATAATTCACCCCTCCACTTT.

The V call is TRBV7-8, the J call TRBJ1-4, with TRBD1 identical over 10 bases. Germline V gives CDR1 SGHVS, CDR2 FQNEAQ. Germline trimming cut 4 bases from V and 8 bases from J; bases unmatched to any gene: 4. This CDR3 has 14 residues. The DNA of the CDR3 is TGTGCCAGCAGCTCGGGGACAGGGGAGGAAAAACTGTTTTTT. Translation gives CASSSGTGEEKLFF.

This chain connects TRBV9 to TRBJ2-5; 9 bases are shared with TRBD2. V lost 7 bases and J lost 4; bases outside the gene matches: 14. The CDR3 is made up of 16 amino acids. CDR1 SGDLS and CDR2 YYNGEE come from the germline V gene. In DNA, the CDR3 is TGTGCCAGCGGTGCTTTTGGCGGGAGGGCCGGAGAGACCCAGTACTTC. Its translation is CASGAFGGRAGETQYF.

The rearrangement links TRBV9 to TRBJ1-6; weak D call: TRBD1 (5 bases). The CDR3 runs to 14 residues. Germline CDR1 is SGDLS and CDR2 is YYNGEE. V was shortened by 3 bases and J by 7 bases, with 11 bases between the two germline ends. The CDR3 DNA is TGTGCCAGCAGCGCTCGACAGAAGAATTCACCCCTCCACTTT. Translated, it gives CASSARQKNSPLHF.

The chain uses TRBV28 and TRBJ1-2, with D possibly matching TRBD1 (5 bases). CDR1 is MDHEN, CDR2 SYDVKM, per germline. Trimming removed 7 bases from V and 2 bases from J, with 14 bases in between. This CDR3 spans 14 amino acids. The CDR3 DNA follows: TGTGCCAGCACGATTTCACGGGGGAACTATGGCTACACCTTC. Translation gives CASTISRGNYGYTF.

The chain uses TRBV18 and TRBJ2-7; tentative D call: TRBD2 (6 bases). The CDR3 is 16 amino acids. The germline CDR1 and CDR2 sequences are KGHSH and LQKENI. V lost 3 bases to trimming and J lost 0 bases, with 15 bases between them. Here the CDR3 DNA reads TGTGCCAGCTCACCTGACTGGCTGGGGGGCTCCTACGAGCAGTACTTC. It codes for CASSPDWLGGSYEQYF.